This T cell receptor (beta chain) was identified in a study of blood T cell repertoires in COVID-19. Some clones are missing from TCRdb's copy, which holds only in-frame ones; the method was immunoSEQ multiplex PCR. The table has roughly 200,000 clones, less than 90% seen once. This clone was recorded once. Participant age was about 18 to 89 years, and participants resided in 20 to 30 US areas. Cohort placement rested on clinical history that participants reported themselves. The CDR3 runs to 16 residues. Trimming shortened V by 0 bases and J by 0 bases, and 9 bases separated the two germline ends. The chain has TRBV23-1 and TRBJ1-5, with D possibly matching TRBD1 (6 bases). TRBV23-1 is an ORF, and what it does is uncertain. The clonotype comes from a woman aged 45-60 years in a cohort exposed to, infected with or recovered from COVID-19 (not recorded which). Sequencing was done on a sample of PBMCs or T cells enriched from blood (not recorded which). CDR3 nucleotide sequence: TGCGCCAGCAGTCAATCGGACAGACTTAGCAATCAGCCCCAGCATTTT. Amino acid sequence: CASSQSDRLSNQPQHF.